A single sample gave rise to the 11 T cell receptor beta chains below, sequenced in a study of blood T cell repertoires in COVID-19. Sequenced by immunoSEQ multiplex PCR; TCRdb stores in-frame clones only, minus some. The sample yields fewer than 600,000 clones, 88% seen once. Material for sequencing was PBMCs or T cells enriched from blood (not recorded which). Receptors originate from a woman in her thirties or forties who had recovered from COVID-19.

This chain connects TRBV11-2 to TRBJ2-1; 9 bases fit TRBD2. The CDR3 spans 16 residues. The germline V gene has CDR1 SGHAT and CDR2 FQNNGV. With V trimmed by 5 bases and J by 6 bases, 11 bases remained unmatched. The CDR3 loop reads CASSPVGTSYPNEQFF. The DNA for the CDR3 is TGTGCCAGCAGCCCGGTCGGGACTAGCTACCCCAATGAGCAGTTCTTC.

The genes are TRBV29-1 and TRBJ1-2, with D possibly being TRBD1 (5 bases). V was pared by 2 bases and J by 13 bases, with 11 bases between. The CDR3 spans 10 residues. Germline loops: CDR1 SQVTM, CDR2 ANQGSEA. The CDR3 bases are TGCAGCGTTGAAAACCCCGGGGGCACCTTC. It specifies CSVENPGGTF.

The chain couples TRBV5-4 to TRBJ2-7; D perhaps matches TRBD2 (6 bases). Germline loops: CDR1 SGHNT, CDR2 YYREEE (reference sequence). The CDR3 is made up of 14 amino acids. The V and J ends lost 2 bases and 1 base respectively, with 10 bases between them. CDR3 sequence: CASSLPGTSYEQYF. The CDR3 DNA sequence: TGTGCCAGCAGCTTACCCGGGACTTCCTACGAGCAGTACTTC.

This rearrangement joins TRBV3-1 (or the pseudogene TRBV3-2) to TRBJ2-7; 10 positions agree with TRBD1. The CDR3 consists of 15 residues. V shed 0 bases and J 3 bases; nucleotides not matched to a gene: 2. The germline V gene encodes CDR1 LGHDT and CDR2 YNNKEL (reference sequence). The CDR3 is CASSQDGQGVYEQYF. The CDR3 region has the DNA TGTGCCAGCAGCCAAGATGGACAGGGGGTCTACGAGCAGTACTTC.

The genes are TRBV7-8 and TRBJ1-1; 7 bases line up with TRBD1. The CDR3 spans 16 residues. The V gene's germline CDR1 is SGHVS and CDR2 FQNEAQ. Trimming at V came to 2 bases and at J to 4 bases, leaving 10 bases not matched to a gene. This CDR3 is CASSLSTGAPSTEAFF. The CDR3 bases are TGTGCCAGCAGCTTATCAACAGGGGCCCCGAGCACTGAAGCTTTCTTT.

V is TRBV7-2 and J is TRBJ2-1; perhaps TRBD2 as D (6 bases). This CDR3 has 17 residues. V was clipped by 5 bases and J by 7 bases, with 24 bases between them. Germline CDR1 reads SGHTA; CDR2 reads FQGNSA. In nucleotides, the CDR3 is TGTGCCAGCAGCGAATATTTCACGGGAGAGGTGGGGAATGAGCAGTTCTTC. Its translation: CASSEYFTGEVGNEQFF. The variable domain in full, completed from reference TRBV7-2 and TRBJ2-1, reads GAGVSQSPSNKVTEKGKDVELRCDPISGHTALYWYRQSLGQGLEFLIYFQGNSAPDKSGLPSDRFSAERTGGSVSTLTIQRTQQEDSAVYLCASSEYFTGEVGNEQFFGPGTRLTVL.

Note on this clone: In the same sample, other DNA sequences code for this CDR3. DNA for the CDR3: TGTGCCAGCTCACCGAGACAGGGTTCTAATGAAAAACTGTTTTTT. This codes for CASSPRQGSNEKLFF. The J gene is TRBJ1-4, the V gene TRBV18, with TRBD1 matching over 7 bases. The ends lost 3 bases at V and 3 bases at J; junction bases unmatched: 4. This CDR3 is built from 15 residues. Germline V lookup: CDR1 KGHSH, CDR2 LQKENI.

A few counts support this clone. In DNA form, the CDR3 reads TGTGCCAGCAGCTCAGGGACAGGGTGGCGCACCGGGGAGCTGTTTTTT. Translated, it gives CASSSGTGWRTGELFF. The gene calls are TRBV3-1 (or the pseudogene TRBV3-2) and TRBJ2-2; TRBD1 aligns across 9 bases. Trimming removed 5 bases from V and 4 bases from J; junction bases left unmatched: 8. The germline V gene has CDR1 LGHDT and CDR2 YNNKEL (reference sequence). The CDR3 has 16 residues.

This rearrangement joins TRBV5-5 to TRBJ1-2; TRBD1 matches 9 bases. Looked up from germline, CDR1 is SGHKS and CDR2 is YYEKEE (reference sequence). The CDR3 consists of 17 residues. The V gene end was trimmed by 3 bases and the J gene end by 2 bases; junction bases not matched to a gene: 11. CDR3 coding DNA: TGTGCCAGCAGCTACCGGGACAGGGATATACCGAACTATGGCTACACCTTC. Its protein is CASSYRDRDIPNYGYTF.

J is TRBJ2-7 and V is TRBV6-2 or TRBV6-3, with D possibly being TRBD1 (5 bases). This CDR3 is built from 14 residues. Trimming left V 6 bases short and J 2 bases short, with 14 bases between. Looked up from germline, CDR1 is MNHEY and CDR2 is SVGEGT. The CDR3 here is CASSLIQGTYEQYF. The DNA of the CDR3 is TGTGCCAGCAGCCTCATTCAGGGAACCTACGAGCAGTACTTC.

This chain links TRBV14 with TRBJ2-2; the D gene is possibly TRBD1 (5 bases). Germline lookup yields CDR1 SGHDN and CDR2 FVKESK. Trimming removed 0 bases from V and 5 bases from J, with 16 bases in between. This CDR3 has 17 residues. CDR3 loop: CASSQDRGMAGTGELFF. The DNA for the CDR3 is TGTGCCAGCAGCCAAGATCGTGGGATGGCAGGGACCGGGGAGCTGTTTTTT. The full variable domain, rest sourced from reference TRBV14 and TRBJ2-2, is EAGVTQFPSHSVIEKGQTVTLRCDPISGHDNLYWYRRVMGKEIKFLLHFVKESKQDESGMPNNRFLAERTGGTYSTLKVQPAELEDSGVYFCASSQDRGMAGTGELFFGEGSRLTVL.